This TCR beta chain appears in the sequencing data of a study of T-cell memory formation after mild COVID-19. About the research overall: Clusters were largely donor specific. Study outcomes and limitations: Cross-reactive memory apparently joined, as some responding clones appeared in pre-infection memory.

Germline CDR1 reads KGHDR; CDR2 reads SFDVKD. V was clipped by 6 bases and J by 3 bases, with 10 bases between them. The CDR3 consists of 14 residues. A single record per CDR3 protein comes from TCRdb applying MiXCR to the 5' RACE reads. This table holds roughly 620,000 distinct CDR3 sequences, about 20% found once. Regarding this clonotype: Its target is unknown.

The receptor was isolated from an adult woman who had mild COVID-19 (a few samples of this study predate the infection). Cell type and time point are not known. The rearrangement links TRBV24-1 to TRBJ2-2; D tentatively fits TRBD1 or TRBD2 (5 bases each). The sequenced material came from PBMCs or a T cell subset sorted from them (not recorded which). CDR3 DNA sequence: TGTGCCACCAGTACCGGGGCGGACACCGGGGAGCTGTTTTTT. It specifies CATSTGADTGELFF.